This T cell receptor beta chain stems from a study of blood T cell repertoires in COVID-19. V was trimmed by 0 bases and J by 4 bases, leaving 9 bases between them. This CDR3 is built from 13 residues. CDR1 is GTSNPN and CDR2 is SVGIG in the germline V gene (reference sequence). As originally analysed: Nucleated cell counts were estimated from reference gene primer amplification. Sequencing was performed with immunoSEQ multiplex PCR; in TCRdb, only in-frame clones are kept and a portion is missing. V, J and clone size are taken as reported in that table, and D and trimming were inferred from the DNA itself. This table holds roughly 45,000 clones, around four fifths found once.

The rearrangement joins TRBV30 to TRBJ1-1; no definite D call. This TCR came from a man aged 50 to 60 with active COVID-19. Sequenced input: peripheral blood. The CDR3 nucleotides read TGTGCCTGGAGTGTACGAGGAGGCACTGAAGCTTTCTTT. Protein sequence: CAWSVRGGTEAFF.